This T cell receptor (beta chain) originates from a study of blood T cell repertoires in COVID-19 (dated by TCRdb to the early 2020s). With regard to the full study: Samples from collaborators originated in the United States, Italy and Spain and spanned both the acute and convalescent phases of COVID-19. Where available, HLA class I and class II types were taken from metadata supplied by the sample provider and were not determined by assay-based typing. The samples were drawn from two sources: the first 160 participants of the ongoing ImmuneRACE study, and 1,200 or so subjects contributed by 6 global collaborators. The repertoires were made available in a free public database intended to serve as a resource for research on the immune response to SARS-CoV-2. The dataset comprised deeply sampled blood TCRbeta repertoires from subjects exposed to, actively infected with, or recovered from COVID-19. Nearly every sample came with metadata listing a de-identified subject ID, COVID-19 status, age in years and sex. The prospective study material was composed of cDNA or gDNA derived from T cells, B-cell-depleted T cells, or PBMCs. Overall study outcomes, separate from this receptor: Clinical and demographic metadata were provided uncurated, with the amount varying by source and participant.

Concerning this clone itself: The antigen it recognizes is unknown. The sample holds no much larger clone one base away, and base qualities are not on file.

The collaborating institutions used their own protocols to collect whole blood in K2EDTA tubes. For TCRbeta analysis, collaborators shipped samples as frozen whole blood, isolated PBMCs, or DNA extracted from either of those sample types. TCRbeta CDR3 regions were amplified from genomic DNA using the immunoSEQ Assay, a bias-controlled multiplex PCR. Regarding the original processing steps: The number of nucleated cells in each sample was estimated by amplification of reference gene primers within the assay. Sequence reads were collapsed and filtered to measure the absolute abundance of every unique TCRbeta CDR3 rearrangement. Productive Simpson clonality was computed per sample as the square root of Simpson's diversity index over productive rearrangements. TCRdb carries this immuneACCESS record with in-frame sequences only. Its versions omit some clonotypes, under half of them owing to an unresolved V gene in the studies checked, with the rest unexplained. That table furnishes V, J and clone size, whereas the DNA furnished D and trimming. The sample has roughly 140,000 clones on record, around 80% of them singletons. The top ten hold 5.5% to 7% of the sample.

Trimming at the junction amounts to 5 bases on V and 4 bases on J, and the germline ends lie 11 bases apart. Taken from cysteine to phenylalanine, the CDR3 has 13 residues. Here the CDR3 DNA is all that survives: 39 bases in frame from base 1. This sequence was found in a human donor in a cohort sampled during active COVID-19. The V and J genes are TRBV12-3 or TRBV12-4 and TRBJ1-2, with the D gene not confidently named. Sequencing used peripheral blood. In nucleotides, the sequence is TGTGCCAGCAGTCCCCCGTCCCGCTATGGCTACACCTTC. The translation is CASSPPSRYGYTF.